The entry that follows covers one T cell receptor beta chain sequence. Its antigen is still unknown. The sample belongs to a study of shared clonotypes between healthy human individuals. Study-wide findings and caveats: Exclusively blood specimens were collected; tissue repertoires likely differ.

Generated by immunoSEQ multiplex PCR, the TCRdb table keeps only in-frame clones and is missing some. Of around 1.6 million clones in the sample, 95% to 99% were seen once. V was cut by 4 bases and J by 5 bases, with 12 bases left in between. CDR1 and CDR2 from the germline V gene are SGHTA and FQGTGA. This CDR3 contains 13 residues. Sequencing was carried out using naive CD4+ T cells sorted from blood. Subset: CD45RA+ positively selected. The genes are TRBV7-3 and TRBJ2-7; D unclear. This TCR came from a man in his thirties or forties in good health. CDR3 coding DNA: TGTGCCAGCAGCTCGATCCGCGAGGACGAGCAGTACTTC. It encodes CASSSIREDEQYF.